These 18 T cell receptor beta chains originate from one sample sequenced in a study of cytomegalovirus exposure and HLA in healthy donors. PCR primers comprised 60 Vbeta and 13 Jbeta primers. Produced via immunoSEQ multiplex PCR; TCRdb's table is partial and in-frame only. The table lists about 130,000 clones. The sample was PBMCs. Receptors originate from a woman aged 55 to 70 in good health and CMV-seronegative.

The gene calls are TRBV4-1 and TRBJ2-7, with 9 positions matching TRBD1. J gave up 6 bases and V 1 base, and 7 bases lay outside the gene matches. Germline-derived CDR1 and CDR2 are MGHRA and YSYEKL. CDR3 length: 15 residues. The CDR3: CASSQVRGQGVEQYF. DNA of the CDR3: TGCGCCAGCAGCCAAGTTAGGGGACAGGGTGTCGAGCAGTACTTC.

The CDR3 nucleotides read TGTGCCAGCAGCTTTGGGGGAGGTAGCAATCAGCCCCAGCATTTT. Encoded protein: CASSFGGGSNQPQHF. The V gene is TRBV11-2, the J gene TRBJ1-5; D is possibly TRBD1 (5 bases). The length of the CDR3 is 15 residues. V shed 3 bases and J shed 0 bases, with 9 bases lying between them. CDR1 SGHAT and CDR2 FQNNGV come from the germline V gene.

This chain links TRBV2 with TRBJ2-7; TRBD2 matches at 7 bases. Per the germline V gene, CDR1 is SNHLY and CDR2 is FYNNEI. V trimming: 3 bases; J trimming: 2 bases; junction bases outside the gene matches: 7. This CDR3 spans 15 amino acids. CDR3 DNA sequence: TGTGCCAGCAGTGAGCTGGGAGGGAACCCCTACGAGCAGTACTTC. Amino acids: CASSELGGNPYEQYF.

CDR3 DNA: TGTGCCAGCCTTGACAGGGACCAAGAGACCCAGTACTTC. Protein: CASLDRDQETQYF. The chain combines TRBV11-1 with TRBJ2-5; 7 bases map to TRBD1. Germline V CDR1 and CDR2: SGHAT, FQDESV (reference sequence). J gave up 0 bases and V 8 bases, and 3 bases lay outside the gene matches. CDR3 length equals 13 residues. The full variable domain, with the rest looked up from reference TRBV11-1 and TRBJ2-5, is EAEVAQSPRYKITEKSQAVAFWCDPISGHATLYWYRQILGQGPELLVQFQDESVVDDSQLPKDRFSAERLKGVDSTLKIQPAELGDSAMYLCASLDRDQETQYFGPGTRLLVL.

The chain joins TRBV4-2 to TRBJ2-3; 8 nucleotides line up with TRBD1. This CDR3 has 17 amino acids. Germline V gene sequence: CDR1 LGHNA, CDR2 YNFKEQ. J gave up 0 bases and V 0 bases, and 5 bases lay outside the gene matches. CDR3 sequence (DNA): TGTGCCAGCAGCCAAGACTGGACAGGGAAGAGCACAGATACGCAGTATTTT. Translated: CASSQDWTGKSTDTQYF.

CDR3 bases: TGTGCCAGCAGCTTAGCTAGCGGGGGGAACTACAATGAGCAGTTCTTC. Translated: CASSLASGGNYNEQFF. This chain joins TRBV7-2 and TRBJ2-1; the match to TRBD2 covers 10 bases. The CDR3 spans 16 residues. Per germline, CDR1 SGHTA and CDR2 FQGNSA. Trimming at V came to 0 bases and at J to 3 bases, leaving 2 bases not matched to a gene. Using reference TRBV7-2 and TRBJ2-1 for the parts outside the CDR3, the full variable domain is GAGVSQSPSNKVTEKGKDVELRCDPISGHTALYWYRQSLGQGLEFLIYFQGNSAPDKSGLPSDRFSAERTGGSVSTLTIQRTQQEDSAVYLCASSLASGGNYNEQFFGPGTRLTVL.

J is TRBJ2-1 and V is TRBV19; D is ambiguous. Trimming removed 2 bases from V and 4 bases from J, with 12 bases in between. In germline, CDR1 is LNHDA, CDR2 SQIVND (reference sequence). The CDR3 has 15 residues. The CDR3 coding sequence is TGTGCCAGTAGTATAAATGACTTTATGTACAATGAGCAGTTCTTC. Translated, it gives CASSINDFMYNEQFF.

The V and J genes are TRBV11-2 and TRBJ2-7, with D tentatively TRBD1 (5 bases). Germline lookup yields CDR1 SGHAT and CDR2 FQNNGV. The CDR3 is 13 residues long. With 6 bases removed from V and 5 bases from J, the gap between germline ends came to 14 bases. CDR3: CASRYLGANEQYF. CDR3 DNA: TGTGCCAGCAGGTACTTAGGGGCCAACGAGCAGTACTTC. Combining the CDR3 with reference TRBV11-2 and TRBJ2-7 gives the whole variable domain EAGVAQSPRYKIIEKRQSVAFWCNPISGHATLYWYQQILGQGPKLLIQFQNNGVVDDSQLPKDRFSAERLKGVDSTLKIQPAKLEDSAVYLCASRYLGANEQYFGPGTRLTVT.

The genes are TRBV15 and TRBJ2-3; TRBD2 matches at 9 bases. With 5 bases clipped from V and 5 bases from J, the junction kept 11 bases outside the gene matches. The germline CDR1 and CDR2 sequences are LNHNV and YYDKDF (reference sequence). The CDR3 extends over 16 amino acids. CDR3 amino acids: CATSDQSGGLRDTQYF. Written as DNA, the CDR3 is TGTGCCACCAGCGACCAGAGCGGGGGGCTCAGAGATACGCAGTATTTT.

This chain links TRBV19 with TRBJ1-4, with TRBD1 matching 7 bases. J gave up 7 bases and V 7 bases, and 12 bases lay outside the gene matches. CDR1 and CDR2 (germline): LNHDA, SQIVND (reference sequence). This CDR3 region has 15 residues. The CDR3, as DNA: TGTGCCAGTACCCCGGGGGCAGGGGGAGGTGAAAAACTGTTTTTT. This translates into CASTPGAGGGEKLFF.

The chain combines TRBV15 with TRBJ2-1, with D tentatively TRBD2 (6 bases). Germline-derived CDR1 and CDR2 are LNHNV and YYDKDF (reference sequence). V dropped 0 bases and J dropped 2 bases, with 11 bases sitting between them. The CDR3 extends over 16 amino acids. CDR3 loop: CATSRDLAGPYNEQFF. The CDR3 DNA reads as TGTGCCACCAGCAGAGATCTGGCGGGACCCTACAATGAGCAGTTCTTC.

The chain employs TRBV2 and TRBJ2-7; possibly TRBD1 for D (5 bases). The CDR3 is made up of 12 amino acids. CDR1 and CDR2 from the germline V gene are SNHLY and FYNNEI. The ends were cut back, 3 bases at V and 4 bases at J, with 7 bases in the middle. CDR3 protein: CASSEGPYEQYF. Here the CDR3 DNA reads TGTGCCAGCAGTGAGGGGCCGTACGAGCAGTACTTC.

V usage is TRBV6-1 and J usage is TRBJ2-7, with D possibly being TRBD2 (6 bases). V was trimmed by 6 bases and J by 3 bases, leaving 15 bases between them. Germline V gene data show CDR1 as MNHNS and CDR2 as SASEGT. This CDR3 contains 14 residues. CDR3 region: CASRVGGRDYEQYF. CDR3 nucleotide sequence: TGTGCCAGCAGGGTTGGGGGGAGAGACTACGAGCAGTACTTC.

The chain links TRBV28 to TRBJ2-2; unclear D gene. Germline CDR1 is MDHEN and CDR2 is SYDVKM. CDR3 size: 12 residues. V lost 7 bases and J 1 base, leaving 4 bases between the germline ends. CDR3 sequence (DNA): TGTGCCAGCATGAGGAACACCGGGGAGCTGTTTTTT. It translates to CASMRNTGELFF.

The genes are TRBV6-5 and TRBJ2-5; 8 positions match TRBD2. CDR3 size: 16 residues. The germline V gene has CDR1 MNHEY and CDR2 SVGAGI. The ends lost 3 bases at V and 4 bases at J; junction bases unmatched: 10. Written as DNA, the CDR3 is TGTGCCAGCAGTTATCTTAGCGGGGTTCCCTCAGAGACCCAGTACTTC. This translates into CASSYLSGVPSETQYF.

The genes are TRBV28 and TRBJ1-2; tentatively, D is TRBD1 (5 bases). The V end lost 2 bases, the J end lost 4 bases, and 8 bases lay between the germline ends. Germline V gene sequence: CDR1 MDHEN, CDR2 SYDVKM. CDR3 size: 13 residues. CDR3 bases: TGTGCCAGCAGTTTAGGGGGGTCCTATGGCTACACCTTC. Its translation: CASSLGGSYGYTF.

This chain uses TRBV4-1 with TRBJ1-5, with a tentative D call TRBD1 (6 bases). The CDR3 is 15 amino acids. Between the trimmed V and J ends, which lost 4 bases and 3 bases, there was a span of 13 bases. Germline V lookup: CDR1 MGHRA, CDR2 YSYEKL. The CDR3 DNA follows: TGCGCCAGCAGCCGTAACAGGGAGATCAATCAGCCCCAGCATTTT. Amino acids: CASSRNREINQPQHF.

The chain carries TRBV10-3 and TRBJ2-1, with TRBD2 matching 12 bases. The CDR3 loop spans 15 amino acids. With V trimmed by 5 bases and J by 4 bases, 3 bases remained unmatched. Germline V lookup: CDR1 ENHRY, CDR2 SYGVKD. The CDR3: CAISSGLAGYNEQFF. CDR3 bases: TGTGCCATCAGTTCTGGACTAGCGGGGTACAATGAGCAGTTCTTC.